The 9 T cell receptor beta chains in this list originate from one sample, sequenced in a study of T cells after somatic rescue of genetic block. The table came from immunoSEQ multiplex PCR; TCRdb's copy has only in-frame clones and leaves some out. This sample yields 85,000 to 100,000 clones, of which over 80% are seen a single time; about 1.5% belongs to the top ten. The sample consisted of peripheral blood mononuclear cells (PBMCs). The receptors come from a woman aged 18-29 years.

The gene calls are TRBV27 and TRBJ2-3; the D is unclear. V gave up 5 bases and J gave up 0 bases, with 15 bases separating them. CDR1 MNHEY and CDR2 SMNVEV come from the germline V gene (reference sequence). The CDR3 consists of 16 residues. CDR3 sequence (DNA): TGTGCCAGCAGTCTCAGACAAGTCACTAGCACAGATACGCAGTATTTT. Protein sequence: CASSLRQVTSTDTQYF.

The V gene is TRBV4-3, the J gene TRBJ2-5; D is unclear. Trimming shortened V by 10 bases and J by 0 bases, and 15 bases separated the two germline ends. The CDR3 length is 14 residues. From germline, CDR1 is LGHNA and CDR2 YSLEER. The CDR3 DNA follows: TGCGCCACCCCGGCGCTAGAGTACCAAGAGACCCAGTACTTC. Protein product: CATPALEYQETQYF.

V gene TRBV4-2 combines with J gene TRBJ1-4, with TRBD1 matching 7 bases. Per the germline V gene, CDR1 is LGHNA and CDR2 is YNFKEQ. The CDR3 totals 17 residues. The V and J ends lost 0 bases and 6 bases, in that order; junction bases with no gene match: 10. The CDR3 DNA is TGTGCCAGCAGCCAAGATGGGTTGACAGGGATGGATGAAAAACTGTTTTTT. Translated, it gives CASSQDGLTGMDEKLFF.

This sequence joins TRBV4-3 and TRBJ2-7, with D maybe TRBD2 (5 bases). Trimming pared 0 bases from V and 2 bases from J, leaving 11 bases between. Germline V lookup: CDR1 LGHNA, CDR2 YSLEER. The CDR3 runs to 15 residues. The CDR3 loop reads CASSQDFDGTYEQYF. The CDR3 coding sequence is TGCGCCAGCAGCCAAGATTTTGACGGGACCTACGAGCAGTACTTC.

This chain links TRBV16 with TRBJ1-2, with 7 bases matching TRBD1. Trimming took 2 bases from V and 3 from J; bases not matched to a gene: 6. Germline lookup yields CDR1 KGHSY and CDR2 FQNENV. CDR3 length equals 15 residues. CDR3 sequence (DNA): TGTGCCAGCAGCCAACCTACTGACAGGGACTATGGCTACACCTTC. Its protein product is CASSQPTDRDYGYTF. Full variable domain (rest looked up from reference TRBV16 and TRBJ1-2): GEEVAQTPKHLVRGEGQKAKLYCAPIKGHSYVFWYQQVLKNEFKFLISFQNENVFDETGMPKERFSAKCLPNSPCSLEIQATKLEDSAVYFCASSQPTDRDYGYTFGSGTRLTVV.

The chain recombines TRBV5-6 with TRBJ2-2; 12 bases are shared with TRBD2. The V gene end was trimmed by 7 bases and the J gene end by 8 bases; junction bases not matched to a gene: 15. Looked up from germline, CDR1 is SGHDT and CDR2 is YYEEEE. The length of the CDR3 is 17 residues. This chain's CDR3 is CASSRLAGDLWPGELFF. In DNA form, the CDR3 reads TGTGCCAGCTCTCGACTAGCGGGAGATCTCTGGCCTGGGGAGCTGTTTTTT.

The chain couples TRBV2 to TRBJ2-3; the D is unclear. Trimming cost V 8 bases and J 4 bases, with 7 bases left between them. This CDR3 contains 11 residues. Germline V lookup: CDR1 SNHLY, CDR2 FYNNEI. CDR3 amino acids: CASGLADTQYF. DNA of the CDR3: TGTGCCAGCGGGCTAGCAGATACGCAGTATTTT.

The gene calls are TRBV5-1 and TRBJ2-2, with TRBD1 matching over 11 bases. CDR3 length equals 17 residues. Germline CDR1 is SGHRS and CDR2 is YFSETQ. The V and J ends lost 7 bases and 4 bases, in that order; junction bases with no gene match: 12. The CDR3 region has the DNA TGCGCCAGCGGCCTCGGGACAGGGGGTATGAGCACCGGGGAGCTGTTTTTT. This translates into CASGLGTGGMSTGELFF.

The CDR3 sequence: CASSLRTSGQGTQYF. CDR3 DNA: TGTGCCAGCAGCCTCAGGACTAGCGGGCAGGGTACGCAGTATTTT. This chain links TRBV7-2 with TRBJ2-3, with 11 bases fitting TRBD2. The CDR3 has 15 residues. Germline V gene sequence: CDR1 SGHTA, CDR2 FQGNSA. V lost 5 bases, J lost 8 bases, and 9 bases stayed unmatched.